Listed here are 19 T cell receptor beta chains from one sample, sequenced in a study of Graves' ophthalmopathy and Graves' hyperthyroidism. Amplification from RNA transcripts yielded the TCR beta CDR3 regions. The authors performed first-round RT-PCR with HTBI primers and then a second-round multiplex PCR. TCRdb re-derived calls from the multiplex PCR reads in MiXCR, one entry per CDR3 protein. This sample has 450,000 or so distinct CDR3 sequences, with 13% to 15% found just once. Material: blood. Receptor source: a woman aged 25 to 39 with Graves' ophthalmopathy.

This clonotype appeared a few times. One end of the junction is discordant with germline, which a read error may explain. The chain links TRBV29-1 to TRBJ2-2; 9 bases match TRBD2. Germline V gene lookup returns CDR1 SQVTM and CDR2 ANQGSEA. The CDR3 is made up of 13 amino acids. CDR3 in amino acids: CSVSSGRTGELLF. CDR3 nucleotide sequence: TGCAGCGTATCAAGCGGGAGGACCGGGGAGCTGCTTTTT.

In the case of this clonotype: This could be a read error, since a much larger clone is one nucleotide away. V gene TRBV11-1 combines with J gene TRBJ2-7; D uncertain. V was trimmed by 2 bases and J by 1 base, leaving 12 bases between them. CDR3 length equals 15 residues. Germline V CDR1 and CDR2: SGHAT, FQDESV (reference sequence). The CDR3 spells CASSLCDLPSYEQYF. In nucleotides, the CDR3 is TGTGCCAGCAGCTTATGTGACTTACCGTCCTACGAGCAGTACTTC.

In its sample, this clonotype was seen many times. The V and J genes are TRBV18 and TRBJ1-5; possibly TRBD1 for D (6 bases). Trimming took off 6 bases at V and 7 bases at J, with 13 bases between the two ends. The CDR3 runs to 13 residues. The germline V gene encodes CDR1 KGHSH and CDR2 LQKENI. Here the CDR3 reads CASSGGTGQPQHF. Written as DNA, the CDR3 is TGTGCCAGCTCCGGGGGCACAGGACAGCCCCAGCATTTT.

This clonotype was detected many times. The chain recombines TRBV20-1 with TRBJ2-7; 8 bases fit TRBD2. Per the germline V gene, CDR1 is DFQATT and CDR2 is SNEGSKA (reference sequence). V was pared by 5 bases and J by 7 bases, with 19 bases of the junction left unmatched. The CDR3 sequence is 16 residues long. The CDR3 nucleotides read TGCAGTGCTGACGGGACTAGAAGTCGTCTCGACTTTGAGCAGTACTTC. Encoded protein: CSADGTRSRLDFEQYF.

The table lists this clonotype with many counts. This chain links TRBV6-5 with TRBJ1-2; D gene unclear. The germline V gene encodes CDR1 MNHEY and CDR2 SVGAGI. The CDR3 has 13 amino acids. V shed 8 bases and J shed 0 bases, with 10 bases lying between them. The CDR3 reads CASRYTANYGYTF. For the CDR3, the DNA is TGTGCCAGCCGGTACACAGCTAACTATGGCTACACCTTC.

In the case of this clonotype: The conserved final phenylalanine or tryptophan is absent from the CDR3, which likely points to a read error. The rearrangement joins TRBV20-1 to TRBJ1-2; no definite D call. Trimming removed 0 bases at V and 9 bases at J, with 17 bases between. The CDR3 runs to 14 residues. CDR1 is DFQATT, CDR2 SNEGSKA, per germline (reference sequence). DNA of the CDR3: TGCAGTGCTAGAGATGAGAGCTACTGGATGAGCTACACCGTC. Protein sequence: CSARDESYWMSYTV.

In its sample, this clonotype was seen many times. The gene calls are TRBV28 and TRBJ2-6; D tentatively fits TRBD1 or TRBD2 (5 bases each). The CDR3 totals 17 residues. V was shortened by 3 bases and J by 0 bases, with 12 bases between the two germline ends. Germline assignment: CDR1 MDHEN and CDR2 SYDVKM. CDR3 nucleotides: TGTGCCAGCAGTTTGTCGGGACCCAGCTCTGGGGCCAACGTCCTGACTTTC. This gives the protein CASSLSGPSSGANVLTF.

On this clonotype: This could be a read error, since a much larger clone is one nucleotide away. This chain connects TRBV5-1 to TRBJ1-1; D may be TRBD1 (6 bases). CDR1 SGHRS and CDR2 YFSETQ come from the germline V gene. The V gene lost 0 bases and the J gene lost 0 bases, with 12 bases spanning the gap. This CDR3 is built from 16 residues. The CDR3 region has the DNA TGCGCCAGCAGCTTGGTCGGAGGACAGCTGAACACTGAAGCTTTCTTT. Encoded protein: CASSLVGGQLNTEAFF.

This clonotype has at least ten counts. The rearrangement joins TRBV5-1 to TRBJ2-7; 10 bases align to TRBD1. Trimming cost V 3 bases and J 6 bases; bases outside gene matches: 9. Germline V gene lookup returns CDR1 SGHRS and CDR2 YFSETQ. This CDR3 contains 15 residues. The CDR3 nucleotides are TGCGCCAGCAGCTCCGGGACAGGGGTTGGGGGCGAGCAGTACTTC. Translated, it gives CASSSGTGVGGEQYF.

The rearrangement joins TRBV9 to TRBJ2-5, with 10 bases identical to TRBD2. V shed 3 bases and J 4 bases; nucleotides not matched to a gene: 3. There are 14 residues in the CDR3. Germline CDR1 is SGDLS and CDR2 is YYNGEE. The CDR3 region has the DNA TGTGCCAGCAGCGACCGACTAGCGGGAGAGACCCAGTACTTC. It encodes CASSDRLAGETQYF.

V is TRBV6-1 and J is TRBJ1-2; no definite D call. The CDR3 sequence is 14 residues long. V was trimmed by 6 bases and J by 3 bases, leaving 14 bases between them. CDR1 and CDR2 from the germline V gene are MNHNS and SASEGT. CDR3 in amino acids: CASRETPPHYGYTF. DNA for the CDR3: TGTGCCAGCAGAGAGACACCGCCCCACTATGGCTACACCTTC.

The chain combines TRBV12-3 or TRBV12-4 with TRBJ1-1, with a tentative D call TRBD1 (6 bases). The ends were cut back, 6 bases at V and 5 bases at J, with 22 bases in the middle. This CDR3 is 16 amino acids long. The CDR3 sequence: CASSLDRAPRVTEAFF. CDR3 sequence (DNA): TGTGCCAGCAGCCTGGACAGAGCTCCTAGGGTTACTGAAGCTTTCTTT.

This clonotype has a count of ten or more. V usage is TRBV28 and J usage is TRBJ2-7; the match to TRBD1 covers 9 bases. Germline loops: CDR1 MDHEN, CDR2 SYDVKM. The junction had 5 bases not matched to a gene; V was cut back by 2 bases and J by 6 bases. This CDR3 is 14 amino acids long. In DNA form, the CDR3 reads TGTGCCAGCAGTTTAACAGGGGGCCTGGGCGAGCAGTACTTC. Translating gives CASSLTGGLGEQYF.

This clonotype was counted at least ten times. J is TRBJ1-5 and V is TRBV11-2; D unclear. The CDR3 consists of 17 residues. Trimming left V 1 base short and J 0 bases short, with 13 bases between. Germline V gene lookup returns CDR1 SGHAT and CDR2 FQNNGV. The CDR3 bases are TGTGCCAGCAGCTTAGTACGGAGCGACTATAGCAATCAGCCCCAGCATTTT. Residues: CASSLVRSDYSNQPQHF.

This clonotype was found many times. This sequence joins TRBV20-1 and TRBJ2-7; 13 bases line up with TRBD2. Germline assignment: CDR1 DFQATT and CDR2 SNEGSKA (reference sequence). CDR3 size: 15 residues. V trimming: 6 bases; J trimming: 4 bases; junction bases outside the gene matches: 9. CDR3 sequence reads: CSAESGTSGDYEQYF. Written as DNA, the CDR3 is TGCAGTGCAGAGTCCGGGACTAGCGGGGATTACGAGCAGTACTTC.

Concerning this clonotype: This clone may be a read error of a much larger clone one base away. The V call is TRBV28, the J call TRBJ2-5, with 9 nucleotides matching TRBD1. Germline CDR1 reads MDHEN; CDR2 reads SYDVKM. The CDR3 has 16 residues. Losses at the gene ends were 5 bases for V and 7 bases for J; bases not matched to a gene: 14. The CDR3 loop reads CASSGRGQGRRGTQYF. The CDR3 nucleotides are TGTGCCAGCAGTGGCAGGGGACAGGGTAGGAGAGGGACCCAGTACTTC.

J is TRBJ1-2 and V is TRBV6-5; 7 bases match TRBD1. The germline V gene encodes CDR1 MNHEY and CDR2 SVGAGI. Trimming took 0 bases from V and 9 from J; bases not matched to a gene: 13. This CDR3 is 16 amino acids long. The CDR3 DNA follows: TGTGCCAGCAGTTACTCCCGGGGACAGAACATCAAGAGCTACACCTTC. Translation gives CASSYSRGQNIKSYTF.

This clonotype was recorded at least ten times. The V call is TRBV9, the J call TRBJ1-1; perhaps TRBD1 as D (5 bases). V was pared by 4 bases and J by 0 bases, with 16 bases between. Germline lookup yields CDR1 SGDLS and CDR2 YYNGEE. CDR3 size: 16 residues. CDR3 nucleotide sequence: TGTGCCAGCAGCTCTCGCCCGGGACGGGTGAACACTGAAGCTTTCTTT. This translates into CASSSRPGRVNTEAFF.

J is TRBJ1-1 and V is TRBV5-8; 8 bases are shared with TRBD1. This CDR3 has 14 amino acids. With 2 bases clipped from V and 3 bases from J, the junction kept 3 bases outside the gene matches. Per the germline V gene, CDR1 is SGHTS and CDR2 is YDEGEE. CDR3 in amino acids: CASSFRTGYTEAFF. The CDR3 region has the DNA TGTGCCAGCAGCTTCCGGACAGGGTACACTGAAGCTTTCTTT.